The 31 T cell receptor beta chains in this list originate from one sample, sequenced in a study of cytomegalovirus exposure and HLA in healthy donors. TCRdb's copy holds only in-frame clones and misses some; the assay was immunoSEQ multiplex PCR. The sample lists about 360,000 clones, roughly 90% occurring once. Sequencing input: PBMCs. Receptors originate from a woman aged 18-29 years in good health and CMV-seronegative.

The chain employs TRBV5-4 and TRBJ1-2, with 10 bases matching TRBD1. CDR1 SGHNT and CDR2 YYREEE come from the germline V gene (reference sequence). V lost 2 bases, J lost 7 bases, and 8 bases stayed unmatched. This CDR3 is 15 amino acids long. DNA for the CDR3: TGTGCCAGCAGCTTCTCGGGACAGGGGAAGGGTGGCTACACCTTC. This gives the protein CASSFSGQGKGGYTF.

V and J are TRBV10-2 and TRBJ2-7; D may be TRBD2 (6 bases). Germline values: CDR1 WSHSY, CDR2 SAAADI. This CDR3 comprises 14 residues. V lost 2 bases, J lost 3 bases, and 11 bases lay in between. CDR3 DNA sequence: TGCGCCAGCAGTGAGGTTTGGCGGGGCTACGAGCAGTACTTC. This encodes CASSEVWRGYEQYF.

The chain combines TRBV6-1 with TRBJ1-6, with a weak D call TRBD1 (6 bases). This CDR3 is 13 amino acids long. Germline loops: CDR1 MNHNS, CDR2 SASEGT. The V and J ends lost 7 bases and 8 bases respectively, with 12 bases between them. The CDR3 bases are TGTGCCAGCAAGGCAGGGGAATATTCACCCCTCCACTTT. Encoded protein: CASKAGEYSPLHF.

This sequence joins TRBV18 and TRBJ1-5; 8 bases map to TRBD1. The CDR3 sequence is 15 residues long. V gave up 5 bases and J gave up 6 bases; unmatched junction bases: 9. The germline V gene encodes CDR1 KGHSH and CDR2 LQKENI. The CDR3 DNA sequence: TGTGCCAGCTCATCCGGACAGGGTCGTAGTCAGCCCCAGCATTTT. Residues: CASSSGQGRSQPQHF.

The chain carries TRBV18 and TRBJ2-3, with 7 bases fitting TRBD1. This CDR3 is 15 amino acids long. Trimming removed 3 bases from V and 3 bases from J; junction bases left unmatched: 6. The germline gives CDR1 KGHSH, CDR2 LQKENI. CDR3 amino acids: CASSPTTGATDTQYF. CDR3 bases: TGTGCCAGCTCACCGACTACAGGGGCGACAGATACGCAGTATTTT.

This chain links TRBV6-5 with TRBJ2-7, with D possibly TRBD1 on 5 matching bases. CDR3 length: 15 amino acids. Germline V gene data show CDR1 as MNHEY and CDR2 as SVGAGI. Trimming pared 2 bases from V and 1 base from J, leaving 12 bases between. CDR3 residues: CASSYGRVNSYEQYF. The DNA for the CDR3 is TGTGCCAGCAGTTACGGCAGGGTAAATTCCTACGAGCAGTACTTC.

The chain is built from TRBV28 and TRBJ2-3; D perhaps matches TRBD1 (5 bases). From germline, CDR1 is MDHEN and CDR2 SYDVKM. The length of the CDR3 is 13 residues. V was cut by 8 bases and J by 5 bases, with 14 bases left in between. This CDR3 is CASAGSRVDTQYF. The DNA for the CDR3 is TGTGCCAGCGCAGGGTCTCGTGTAGATACGCAGTATTTT.

The CDR3 region is CASSPRQNTGELFF. DNA of the CDR3: TGTGCCAGCAGCCCAAGACAGAACACCGGGGAGCTGTTTTTT. The J gene is TRBJ2-2, the V gene TRBV7-9; D unclear. Germline lookup yields CDR1 SEHNR and CDR2 FQNEAQ (reference sequence). There are 14 residues in the CDR3. V lost 5 bases to trimming and J lost 1 base, with 8 bases between them.

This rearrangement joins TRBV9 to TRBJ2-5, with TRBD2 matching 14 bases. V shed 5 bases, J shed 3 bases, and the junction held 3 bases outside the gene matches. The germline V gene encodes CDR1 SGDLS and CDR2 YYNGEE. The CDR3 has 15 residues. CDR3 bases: TGTGCCAGCAGTAAGACTAGCGGGAGGGAAGAGACCCAGTACTTC. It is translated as CASSKTSGREETQYF. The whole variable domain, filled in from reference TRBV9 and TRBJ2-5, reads DSGVTQTPKHLITATGQRVTLRCSPRSGDLSVYWYQQSLDQGLQFLIQYYNGEERAKGNILERFSAQQFPDLHSELNLSSLELGDSALYFCASSKTSGREETQYFGPGTRLLVL.

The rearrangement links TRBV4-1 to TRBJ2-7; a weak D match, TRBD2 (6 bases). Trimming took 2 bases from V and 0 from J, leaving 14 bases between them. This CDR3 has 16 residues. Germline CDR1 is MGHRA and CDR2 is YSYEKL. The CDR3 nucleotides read TGCGCCAGCAGCCAATCGGGAGAGGGTAGCTCCTACGAGCAGTACTTC. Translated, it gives CASSQSGEGSSYEQYF.

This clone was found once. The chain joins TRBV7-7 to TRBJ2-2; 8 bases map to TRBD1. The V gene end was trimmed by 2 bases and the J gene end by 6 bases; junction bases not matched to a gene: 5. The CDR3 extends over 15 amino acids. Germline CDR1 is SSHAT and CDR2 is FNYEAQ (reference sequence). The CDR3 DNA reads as TGTGCCAGCAGCTTACAACAGGGGGGCGCCGGGGAGCTGTTTTTT. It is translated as CASSLQQGGAGELFF.

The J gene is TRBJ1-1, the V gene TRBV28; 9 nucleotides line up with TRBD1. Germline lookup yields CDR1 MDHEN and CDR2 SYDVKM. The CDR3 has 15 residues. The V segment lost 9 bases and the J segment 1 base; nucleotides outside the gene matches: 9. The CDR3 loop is CASTTTGQGNTEAFF. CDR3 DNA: TGTGCCAGTACGACGACGGGACAGGGGAACACTGAAGCTTTCTTT.

CDR3 amino acids: CASSDRGKNYGYTF. The CDR3 region has the DNA TGTGCCAGCAGCGACAGGGGAAAGAACTATGGCTACACCTTC. The chain links TRBV5-4 to TRBJ1-2, with 8 bases aligning to TRBD1. CDR3 length equals 14 residues. Germline-derived CDR1 and CDR2 are SGHNT and YYREEE (reference sequence). Germline trimming cut 4 bases from V and 2 bases from J; bases unmatched to any gene: 4.

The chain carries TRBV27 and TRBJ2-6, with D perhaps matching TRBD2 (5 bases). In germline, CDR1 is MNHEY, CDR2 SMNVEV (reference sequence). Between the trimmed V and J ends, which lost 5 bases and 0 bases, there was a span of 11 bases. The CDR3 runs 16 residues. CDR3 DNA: TGTGCCAGCAGTCCCCTAGCCCCCTCTGGGGCCAACGTCCTGACTTTC. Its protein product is CASSPLAPSGANVLTF.

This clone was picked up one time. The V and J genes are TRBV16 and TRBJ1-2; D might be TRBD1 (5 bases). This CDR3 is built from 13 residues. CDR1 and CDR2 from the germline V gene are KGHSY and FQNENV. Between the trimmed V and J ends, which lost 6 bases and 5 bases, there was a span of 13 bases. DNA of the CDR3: TGTGCCAGCAGTCCGGGGGAGTGGTATGGCTACACCTTC. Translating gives CASSPGEWYGYTF.

CDR3 nucleotides: TGTGCCTATCTTGATGGGGGCCTGAACACTGAAGCTTTCTTT. Encoded protein: CAYLDGGLNTEAFF. The V call is TRBV30, the J call TRBJ1-1; the D gene is possibly TRBD1 (6 bases). Germline lookup yields CDR1 GTSNPN and CDR2 SVGIG (reference sequence). Between the trimmed V and J ends, which lost 7 bases and 0 bases, there was a span of 15 bases. There are 14 residues in the CDR3.

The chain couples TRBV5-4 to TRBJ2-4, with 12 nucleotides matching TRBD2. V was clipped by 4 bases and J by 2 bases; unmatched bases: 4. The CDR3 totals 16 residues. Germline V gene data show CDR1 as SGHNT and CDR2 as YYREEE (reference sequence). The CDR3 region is CASSAGLAGPKNIQYF. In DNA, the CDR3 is TGTGCCAGCAGCGCAGGACTAGCGGGACCCAAAAACATTCAGTACTTC. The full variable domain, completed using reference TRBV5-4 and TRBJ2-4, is ETGVTQSPTHLIKTRGQQVTLRCSSQSGHNTVSWYQQALGQGPQFIFQYYREEENGRGNFPPRFSGLQFPNYSSELNVNALELDDSALYLCASSAGLAGPKNIQYFGAGTRLSVL.

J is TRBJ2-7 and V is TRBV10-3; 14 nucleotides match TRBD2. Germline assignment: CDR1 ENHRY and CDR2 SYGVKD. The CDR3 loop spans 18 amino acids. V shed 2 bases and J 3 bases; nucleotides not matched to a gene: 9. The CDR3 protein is CAISELGTSGSQSYEQYF. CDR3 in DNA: TGTGCCATCAGTGAGCTCGGGACTAGCGGGAGCCAGAGCTACGAGCAGTACTTC.

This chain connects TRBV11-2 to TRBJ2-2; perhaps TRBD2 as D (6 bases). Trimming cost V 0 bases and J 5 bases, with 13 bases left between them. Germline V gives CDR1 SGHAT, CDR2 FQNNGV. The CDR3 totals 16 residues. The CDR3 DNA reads TGTGCCAGCAGCTTAGAGGTAGCGGTAGGAACCGGGGAGCTGTTTTTT. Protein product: CASSLEVAVGTGELFF.

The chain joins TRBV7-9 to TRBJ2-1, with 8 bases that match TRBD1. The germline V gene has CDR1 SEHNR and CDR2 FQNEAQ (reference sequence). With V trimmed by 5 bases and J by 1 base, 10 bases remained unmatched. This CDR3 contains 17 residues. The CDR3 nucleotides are TGTGCCAGCAGCCCCGCTATTCGACAGGGGTCCTACAATGAGCAGTTCTTC. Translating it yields CASSPAIRQGSYNEQFF.

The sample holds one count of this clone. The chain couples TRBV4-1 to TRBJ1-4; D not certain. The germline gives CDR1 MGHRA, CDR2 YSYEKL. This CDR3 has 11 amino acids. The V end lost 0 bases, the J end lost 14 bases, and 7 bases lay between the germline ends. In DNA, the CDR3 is TGCGCCAGCAGCCAAGACCTCGTTCTGTTTTTT. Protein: CASSQDLVLFF.

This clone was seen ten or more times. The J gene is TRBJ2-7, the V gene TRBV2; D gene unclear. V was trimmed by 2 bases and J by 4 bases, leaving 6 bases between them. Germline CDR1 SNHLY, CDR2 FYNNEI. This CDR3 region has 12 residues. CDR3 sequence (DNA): TGTGCCAGCAGTGAATCTCTTTACGAGCAGTACTTC. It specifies CASSESLYEQYF.

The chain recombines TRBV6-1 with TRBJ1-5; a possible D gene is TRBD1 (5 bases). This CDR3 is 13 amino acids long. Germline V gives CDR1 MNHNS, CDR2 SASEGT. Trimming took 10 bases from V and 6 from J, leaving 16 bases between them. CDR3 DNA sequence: TGTGCCACCCTTCCAGGGCCAGGTCAGCCCCAGCATTTT. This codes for CATLPGPGQPQHF.

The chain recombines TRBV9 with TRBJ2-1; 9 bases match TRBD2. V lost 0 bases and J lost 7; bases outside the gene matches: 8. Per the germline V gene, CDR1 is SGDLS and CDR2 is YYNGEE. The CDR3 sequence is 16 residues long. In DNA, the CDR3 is TGTGCCAGCAGCGTAGGGGGACTAGCAACTCATAATGAGCAGTTCTTC. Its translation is CASSVGGLATHNEQFF.

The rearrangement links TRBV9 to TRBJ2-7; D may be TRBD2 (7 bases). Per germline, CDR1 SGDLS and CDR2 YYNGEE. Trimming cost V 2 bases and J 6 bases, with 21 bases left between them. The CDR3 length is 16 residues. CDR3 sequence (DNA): TGTGCCAGCAGCGTCGAACGGGGGCTAGCGGTCGGCGAGCAGTACTTC. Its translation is CASSVERGLAVGEQYF. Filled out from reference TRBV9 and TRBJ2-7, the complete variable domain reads DSGVTQTPKHLITATGQRVTLRCSPRSGDLSVYWYQQSLDQGLQFLIQYYNGEERAKGNILERFSAQQFPDLHSELNLSSLELGDSALYFCASSVERGLAVGEQYFGPGTRLTVT.

DNA of the CDR3: TGTGCCAGCAGCACGGAGCGGTTTTCTGGTAATGAAAAACTGTTTTTT. Amino acid sequence: CASSTERFSGNEKLFF. The chain couples TRBV5-6 to TRBJ1-4; no clear D. CDR3 length equals 16 residues. V gave up 4 bases and J gave up 4 bases, with 17 bases separating them. Germline lookup yields CDR1 SGHDT and CDR2 YYEEEE. Complete variable domain (other parts from reference TRBV5-6 and TRBJ1-4): DAGVTQSPTHLIKTRGQQVTLRCSPKSGHDTVSWYQQALGQGPQFIFQYYEEEERQRGNFPDRFSGHQFPNYSSELNVNALLLGDSALYLCASSTERFSGNEKLFFGSGTQLSVL.

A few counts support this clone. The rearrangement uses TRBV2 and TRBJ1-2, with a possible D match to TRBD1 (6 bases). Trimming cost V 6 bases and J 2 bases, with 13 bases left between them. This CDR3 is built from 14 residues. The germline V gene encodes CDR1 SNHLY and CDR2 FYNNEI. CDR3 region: CASRAGHRNYGYTF. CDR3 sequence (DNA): TGTGCCAGCAGAGCGGGACACCGGAACTATGGCTACACCTTC.

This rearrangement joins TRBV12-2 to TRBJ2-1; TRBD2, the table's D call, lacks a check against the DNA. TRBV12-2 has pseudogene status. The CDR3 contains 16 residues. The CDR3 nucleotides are TGTGCAAGTCGCCTTCAAAGCGGGTCAAAAGGGGATGAGCAGTTCTTC. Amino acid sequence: CASRLQSGSKGDEQFF.

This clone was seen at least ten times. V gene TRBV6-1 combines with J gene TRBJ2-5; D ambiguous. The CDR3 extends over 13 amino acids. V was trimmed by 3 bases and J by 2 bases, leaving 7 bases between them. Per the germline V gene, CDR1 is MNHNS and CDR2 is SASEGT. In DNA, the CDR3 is TGTGCCAGCAGTGATGGGCCTCAAGAGACCCAGTACTTC. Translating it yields CASSDGPQETQYF.

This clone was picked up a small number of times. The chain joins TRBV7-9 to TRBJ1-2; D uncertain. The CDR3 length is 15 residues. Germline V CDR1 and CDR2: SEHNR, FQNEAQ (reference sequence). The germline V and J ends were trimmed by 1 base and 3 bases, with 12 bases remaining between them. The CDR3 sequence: CASSLDSGNYYGYTF. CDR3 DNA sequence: TGTGCCAGCAGCTTAGATTCGGGAAATTACTATGGCTACACCTTC.

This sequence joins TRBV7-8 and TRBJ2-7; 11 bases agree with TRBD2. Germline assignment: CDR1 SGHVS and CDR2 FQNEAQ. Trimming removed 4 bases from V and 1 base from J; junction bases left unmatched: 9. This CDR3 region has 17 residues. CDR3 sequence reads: CASSSRASGGSSYEQYF. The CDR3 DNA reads TGTGCCAGCAGCTCCCGCGCTAGCGGGGGGTCTTCCTACGAGCAGTACTTC.